A single sample gave rise to the 5 T cell receptor beta chains below, sequenced in a study of T-cell memory formation after mild COVID-19. Via MiXCR, TCRdb re-called the 5' RACE reads, giving one row per CDR3 protein. The table records 560,000 or so distinct CDR3 sequences, 15% to 20% of them present only once. Sequenced input: PBMCs or a T cell subset sorted from them (not recorded which). The receptors were sampled from an adult woman who had mild COVID-19 (a few samples of this study predate the infection). Cell type and time point are not known.

This clonotype was seen a few times. This sequence joins TRBV5-4 and TRBJ2-7; 7 bases map to TRBD2. Germline assignment: CDR1 SGHNT and CDR2 YYREEE (reference sequence). The CDR3 is 12 residues long. Unmatched junction bases numbered 6, after V lost 6 bases and J lost 6 bases. CDR3 coding DNA: TGTGCCAGCACCTCGGGGGGATTCGAGCAGTACTTC. Its protein product is CASTSGGFEQYF.

The chain uses TRBV12-3 or TRBV12-4 and TRBJ2-1; D may be TRBD2 (5 bases). The CDR3 contains 14 residues. V gave up 4 bases and J gave up 6 bases, with 13 bases separating them. The CDR3 reads CASSYSPGVNEQFF. Written as DNA, the CDR3 is TGTGCCAGCAGTTACTCCCCCGGGGTCAATGAGCAGTTCTTC.

This clonotype came up many times. The chain carries TRBV12-3 or TRBV12-4 and TRBJ1-5, with D perhaps matching TRBD1 (5 bases). CDR3 size: 14 residues. The V and J ends lost 6 bases and 8 bases respectively, with 17 bases between them. As DNA, the CDR3 is TGTGCCAGCAGCAAACCGGGACTCCAGAAGCCCCAGCATTTT. Translated: CASSKPGLQKPQHF.

This clonotype showed up just a few times. The rearrangement uses TRBV29-1 and TRBJ2-1; D uncertain. The CDR3 spans 11 residues. Germline-derived CDR1 and CDR2 are SQVTM and ANQGSEA. CDR3 in DNA: TGCAGTACTTTTTTCTACAATGAGCAGTTCTTC. It is translated as CSTFFYNEQFF.

This clonotype came up a few times. The CDR3, as DNA: TGCAGTGCTAGACCCGCTAGCGGCCGGGATGAGACCCAGTACTTC. Encoded protein: CSARPASGRDETQYF. The chain recombines TRBV20-1 with TRBJ2-5; TRBD2 matches at 7 bases. Unmatched junction bases numbered 11, after V lost 2 bases and J lost 5 bases. The length of the CDR3 is 15 residues. CDR1 and CDR2 from the germline V gene are DFQATT and SNEGSKA (reference sequence).